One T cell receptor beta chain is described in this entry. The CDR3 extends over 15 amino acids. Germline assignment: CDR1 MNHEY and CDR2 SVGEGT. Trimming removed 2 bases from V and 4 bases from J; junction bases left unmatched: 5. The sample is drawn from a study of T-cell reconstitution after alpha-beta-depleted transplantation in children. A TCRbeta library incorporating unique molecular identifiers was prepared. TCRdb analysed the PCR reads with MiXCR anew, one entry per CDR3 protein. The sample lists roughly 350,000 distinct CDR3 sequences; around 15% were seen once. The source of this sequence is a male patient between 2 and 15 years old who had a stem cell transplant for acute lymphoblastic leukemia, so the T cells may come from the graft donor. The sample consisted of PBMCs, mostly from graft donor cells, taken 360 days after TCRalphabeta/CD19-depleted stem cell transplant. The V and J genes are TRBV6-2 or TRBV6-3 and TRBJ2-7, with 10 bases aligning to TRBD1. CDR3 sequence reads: CASSYGQGDPYEQYF. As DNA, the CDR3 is TGTGCCAGCAGTTACGGACAGGGGGACCCTTACGAGCAGTACTTC.